The clone carrying this TCR beta chain occurred a few times. Antigen: not known. The source of the sample is a study of T-cell memory formation after mild COVID-19. The CDR3 runs 14 residues. V was shortened by 6 bases and J by 3 bases, with 12 bases between the two germline ends. Study-wide points: CD4/CD8 balance characterized clones contracting day 15 to 85, and CD4+ skew characterized later expanders.

Each CDR3 protein gets one entry after TCRdb re-called the 5' RACE reads with MiXCR. The sample records under 300,000 distinct CDR3 sequences, 15% to 20% being singletons. The chain recombines TRBV12-3 or TRBV12-4 with TRBJ1-5, with D unresolved. This clonotype was sampled from a man in his late teens or twenties who had mild COVID-19 (a few samples of this study predate the infection). Cell type and time point are not known. Sequencing was carried out using PBMCs or a T cell subset sorted from them (not recorded which). Written as DNA, the CDR3 is TGTGCCAGCAGCCATGGATCCGTCAATCAGCCCCAGCATTTT. The encoded protein is CASSHGSVNQPQHF.